These 32 T cell receptor beta chains share one sample of origin, sequenced in a study of blood T cells in healthy people across ages. A sample-barcoded 5' primer and a J-beta primer mix were used in a second PCR of roughly 6 to 11 cycles. TCRdb used MiXCR to reprocess the 5' RACE reads, holding one entry per CDR3 protein. The data contain 550,000 to 750,000 distinct CDR3 sequences, roughly 21% of them seen just once; the ten biggest clones take up roughly 3.7%. The sample consisted of blood. The receptors come from a man aged 70-80 years in good health.

The chain employs TRBV3-1 and TRBJ2-5, with 7 positions matching TRBD1. The CDR3 is 14 amino acids. Trimming took 6 bases from V and 5 from J; bases not matched to a gene: 9. The germline gives CDR1 LGHDT, CDR2 YNNKEL (reference sequence). CDR3 DNA: TGTGCCAGCAGTCCTGAGACAGGGCGGGAGACCCAGTACTTC. This codes for CASSPETGRETQYF.

This clonotype turned up a few times. The V and J genes are TRBV28 and TRBJ1-6; D call uncertain. Trimming cost V 7 bases and J 5 bases, with 15 bases left between them. The germline V gene has CDR1 MDHEN and CDR2 SYDVKM. This CDR3 comprises 15 residues. The CDR3 loop reads CASTLLLDHNSPLHF. CDR3 in DNA: TGTGCCAGCACCCTTCTCCTCGACCATAATTCACCCCTCCACTTT.

A word on this clonotype: The junction departs from the called germline gene at one end, perhaps through a read error. The rearrangement links TRBV20-1 to TRBJ2-7; 8 bases fit TRBD1. Germline-derived CDR1 and CDR2 are DFQATT and SNEGSKA (reference sequence). The CDR3 loop spans 11 amino acids. The chain's CDR3 is CSASRDRGSFF. As DNA, the CDR3 is TGCAGTGCTTCCCGTGACAGGGGATCCTTCTTC.

This clonotype was counted a few times. The chain is built from TRBV15 and TRBJ1-1; D not certain. V lost 0 bases to trimming and J lost 1 base, with 6 bases between them. The germline CDR1 and CDR2 sequences are LNHNV and YYDKDF (reference sequence). The CDR3 has 14 residues. CDR3 amino acids: CATSRETGNTEAFF. The CDR3, as DNA: TGTGCCACCAGCAGAGAAACCGGGAACACTGAAGCTTTCTTT.

The chain combines TRBV21-1 with TRBJ1-4; the D call TRBD1 from the table was never checked on the DNA. TRBV21-1 is reported as a pseudogene. The CDR3 extends over 14 amino acids. The CDR3 sequence: CASSNRQGGGKLFF. CDR3 nucleotides: TGTGCCAGCAGCAACCGACAGGGGGGGGGAAAACTGTTTTTT.

This chain joins TRBV6-2 or TRBV6-3 and TRBJ2-5; 10 nucleotides agree with TRBD2. The V gene's germline CDR1 is MNHEY and CDR2 SVGEGT. CDR3 size: 18 residues. V shed 2 bases and J 5 bases; nucleotides not matched to a gene: 14. Here the CDR3 reads CASSYPRSSGRRLETQYF. Here the CDR3 DNA reads TGTGCCAGCAGTTACCCCAGAAGTAGCGGGAGGCGCCTGGAGACCCAGTACTTC.

The table lists this clonotype with a few counts. The chain couples TRBV11-2 to TRBJ2-5; 9 nucleotides align to TRBD1. The germline V gene has CDR1 SGHAT and CDR2 FQNNGV. The CDR3 runs 15 residues. Trimming took 5 bases from V and 2 from J; bases not matched to a gene: 6. CDR3 region: CASSPPGTGQETQYF. CDR3 nucleotide sequence: TGTGCCAGCAGCCCCCCCGGGACAGGGCAAGAGACCCAGTACTTC.

The chain combines TRBV2 with TRBJ1-4; a weak D match, TRBD1 (5 bases). Trimming pared 4 bases from V and 1 base from J, leaving 10 bases between. The CDR3 runs 15 residues. The germline V gene encodes CDR1 SNHLY and CDR2 FYNNEI. The CDR3 DNA is TGTGCCAGCAGTGGTGGGAGGGGAACTAATGAAAAACTGTTTTTT. This translates into CASSGGRGTNEKLFF.

V and J are TRBV12-3 or TRBV12-4 and TRBJ2-1; 8 bases align to TRBD2. The CDR3 covers 15 residues. Trimming at V came to 3 bases and at J to 2 bases, leaving 3 bases not matched to a gene. This CDR3 reads CASSFSGLAYNEQFF. The CDR3 region has the DNA TGTGCCAGCAGTTTTTCGGGACTAGCCTACAATGAGCAGTTCTTC.

In its sample, this clonotype was seen many times. The chain uses TRBV20-1 and TRBJ2-7; 9 bases are shared with TRBD1. The CDR3 extends over 11 amino acids. Germline CDR1 reads DFQATT; CDR2 reads SNEGSKA (reference sequence). The V segment lost 3 bases and the J segment 6 bases; nucleotides outside the gene matches: 0. This CDR3 reads CSARDRGEQYF. CDR3 nucleotide sequence: TGCAGTGCTAGGGACAGGGGCGAGCAGTACTTC.

This clonotype was recorded at least ten times. The V call is TRBV20-1, the J call TRBJ2-4; 11 positions match TRBD2. Germline V gene lookup returns CDR1 DFQATT and CDR2 SNEGSKA (reference sequence). V gave up 5 bases and J gave up 0 bases; unmatched junction bases: 9. This CDR3 region has 17 residues. This CDR3 is CSAEVGLAELAKNIQYF. In nucleotides, the CDR3 is TGCAGTGCTGAAGTGGGACTAGCGGAACTAGCCAAAAACATTCAGTACTTC.

The CDR3 loop reads CASMVGGILYSNQPQHF. The DNA for the CDR3 is TGTGCCAGTATGGTGGGAGGCATTCTTTATAGCAATCAGCCCCAGCATTTT. The chain links TRBV19 to TRBJ1-5; D call uncertain. V lost 7 bases, J lost 0 bases, and 19 bases lay in between. The length of the CDR3 is 17 residues. The germline gives CDR1 LNHDA, CDR2 SQIVND (reference sequence).

The CDR3 nucleotides read TGTGCCAGCAGCCAAGTGGTATTTTACGAGCAGTACTTC. Its translation: CASSQVVFYEQYF. The rearrangement joins TRBV3-1 to TRBJ2-7; D uncertain. The CDR3 is made up of 13 amino acids. In germline, CDR1 is LGHDT, CDR2 YNNKEL (reference sequence). V shed 1 base and J shed 4 bases, with 8 bases lying between them.

Of note for this clonotype: This CDR3 is missing its conserved last phenylalanine or tryptophan, likely due to a read error. This chain's CDR3 is CASSLPTAYQETQYS. Written as DNA, the CDR3 is TGTGCCAGCAGTTTACCTACAGCGTACCAAGAGACCCAGTACTCC. The chain recombines TRBV28 with TRBJ2-5, with no clear D. V was clipped by 2 bases and J by 0 bases, with 10 bases between them. The germline CDR1 and CDR2 sequences are MDHEN and SYDVKM. The length of the CDR3 is 15 residues.

In this sample, this clonotype turned up a few times. The chain combines TRBV24-1 with TRBJ2-7; D remains ambiguous. Trimming cost V 7 bases and J 5 bases, with 14 bases left between them. The CDR3 runs 13 residues. Germline-derived CDR1 and CDR2 are KGHDR and SFDVKD. In nucleotides, the CDR3 is TGTGCCACCAGGCCGACATCTTCGGACGAGCAGTACTTC. It translates to CATRPTSSDEQYF.

The chain links TRBV4-1 to TRBJ1-5, with no clear D. Deletions cut 0 bases from V and 1 base from J, with 10 bases between. Germline CDR1 is MGHRA and CDR2 is YSYEKL. This CDR3 is built from 16 residues. The CDR3 nucleotides read TGCGCCAGCAGCCAAGACCTTGGAGGGAGCAATCAGCCCCAGCATTTT. This encodes CASSQDLGGSNQPQHF.

There are a few counts of this clonotype. The chain employs TRBV28 and TRBJ1-4; D is perhaps TRBD1 (5 bases). V dropped 6 bases and J dropped 8 bases, with 22 bases sitting between them. Germline CDR1 and CDR2: MDHEN and SYDVKM. The CDR3 contains 16 residues. The DNA for the CDR3 is TGTGCCAGCAGCCAAATTACAAGCAGGGACCAAGAAAAACTGTTTTTT. It encodes CASSQITSRDQEKLFF.

The J gene is TRBJ2-5, the V gene TRBV20-1; 7 bases match TRBD1. Matching the DNA end better, TRBJ2-7 makes the J call doubtful. CDR1 and CDR2 (germline): DFQATT, SNEGSKA (reference sequence). The CDR3 is made up of 14 amino acids. CDR3 in DNA: TGCAGTGCCAGGATTCCGGGACAGATCAACGAGCAGTACTTC. Translation: CSARIPGQINEQYF.

This clonotype was recorded a few times. The rearrangement links TRBV6-5 to TRBJ2-1, with TRBD1 identical over 7 bases. The junction had 4 bases not matched to a gene; V was cut back by 2 bases and J by 6 bases. The germline V gene has CDR1 MNHEY and CDR2 SVGAGI. The CDR3 covers 14 residues. The CDR3 region is CASSYRTGGNEQFF. The CDR3 nucleotides are TGTGCCAGCAGTTACCGGACAGGAGGCAATGAGCAGTTCTTC.

This clonotype was recorded a few times. The V and J genes are TRBV7-2 and TRBJ2-1, with 9 positions matching TRBD1. Losses at the gene ends were 3 bases for V and 6 bases for J; bases not matched to a gene: 6. Per germline, CDR1 SGHTA and CDR2 FQGNSA. CDR3 length: 15 residues. The CDR3 loop is CASSFGTGRGNEQFF. CDR3 nucleotides: TGTGCCAGCAGCTTCGGGACAGGGAGGGGCAATGAGCAGTTCTTC.

This clonotype was seen ten or more times. This sequence joins TRBV11-2 and TRBJ1-1; no clear D gene. This CDR3 contains 13 residues. Germline V gene sequence: CDR1 SGHAT, CDR2 FQNNGV. Trimming cost V 2 bases and J 5 bases, with 9 bases left between them. The CDR3 sequence: CASSLTRRTEAFF. DNA of the CDR3: TGTGCCAGCAGCTTAACTCGTCGGACTGAAGCTTTCTTT.

The rearrangement joins TRBV7-7 to TRBJ2-3; 9 nucleotides align to TRBD2. The CDR3 covers 13 residues. The V gene's germline CDR1 is SSHAT and CDR2 FNYEAQ (reference sequence). The CDR3 reads CATAGGPSDTQYF. In nucleotides, the CDR3 is TGTGCTACGGCGGGAGGGCCTTCAGATACGCAGTATTTT.

V usage is TRBV28 and J usage is TRBJ2-5; 10 bases align to TRBD1. The V and J ends lost 5 bases and 11 bases, in that order; junction bases with no gene match: 14. This CDR3 spans 15 amino acids. CDR1 and CDR2 from the germline V gene are MDHEN and SYDVKM. CDR3 residues: CASSLSGTGVSWQYF. In DNA form, the CDR3 reads TGTGCCAGCAGTCTATCCGGGACAGGGGTTTCTTGGCAGTACTTC.

The chain has TRBV7-3 and TRBJ2-4; TRBD1 matches 9 bases. Per germline, CDR1 SGHTA and CDR2 FQGTGA. The CDR3 consists of 19 residues. With V trimmed by 5 bases and J by 0 bases, 14 bases remained unmatched. The CDR3 DNA is TGTGCCAGCAGCGACAGGACAGGGGAGATGGTCTTAGCCAAAAACATTCAGTACTTC. Translating it yields CASSDRTGEMVLAKNIQYF. Based on the CDR3 plus reference TRBV7-3 and TRBJ2-4, the full variable domain is GAGVSQTPSNKVTEKGKYVELRCDPISGHTALYWYRQSLGQGPEFLIYFQGTGAADDSGLPNDRFFAVRPEGSVSTLKIQRTERGDSAVYLCASSDRTGEMVLAKNIQYFGAGTRLSVL.

J is TRBJ2-1 and V is TRBV7-2; the D gene is possibly TRBD1 (5 bases). Germline-derived CDR1 and CDR2 are SGHTA and FQGNSA. The CDR3 is 14 amino acids. V dropped 1 base and J dropped 9 bases, with 13 bases sitting between them. As DNA, the CDR3 is TGTGCCAGCAGCTTAGACGCTGGGGCCGCTGAGCAGTTCTTC. It yields the protein CASSLDAGAAEQFF.

This clonotype was seen many times. The V call is TRBV12-3 or TRBV12-4, the J call TRBJ1-4; the match to TRBD1 covers 8 bases. This CDR3 comprises 16 residues. V shed 6 bases, J shed 10 bases, and the junction held 16 bases outside the gene matches. CDR3 nucleotides: TGTGCCAGCAGCGCCGGGACAGGCAATTTCCGTGGAAAACTGTTTTTT. Amino acid sequence: CASSAGTGNFRGKLFF.

This clonotype appeared a few times. This chain connects TRBV20-1 to TRBJ2-3; D remains unclear. The germline V gene encodes CDR1 DFQATT and CDR2 SNEGSKA (reference sequence). Trimming took 4 bases from V and 6 from J, leaving 11 bases between them. This CDR3 contains 12 residues. CDR3 in DNA: TGCAGTGCTAATTCTAGAATGGATACGCAGTATTTT. Its translation is CSANSRMDTQYF.

The rearrangement links TRBV12-3 or TRBV12-4 to TRBJ2-7, with D possibly being TRBD1 or TRBD2 (6 bases each). V gave up 7 bases and J gave up 0 bases, with 19 bases separating them. The CDR3 spans 16 residues. CDR3 loop: CASTHTTGAGSYEQYF. CDR3 DNA: TGTGCCAGCACCCATACGACGGGGGCGGGCTCCTACGAGCAGTACTTC.

The chain joins TRBV25-1 to TRBJ1-5; 9 positions agree with TRBD1. Germline CDR1 is MGHDK and CDR2 is SYGVNS. This CDR3 spans 15 amino acids. V lost 4 bases, J lost 6 bases, and 7 bases stayed unmatched. As DNA, the CDR3 is TGTGCCAGCAGTGGGTCGGGACAGGGTTTTCAGCCCCAGCATTTT. Encoded protein: CASSGSGQGFQPQHF.

This chain uses TRBV20-1 with TRBJ2-1; D may be TRBD1 (6 bases). V was pared by 4 bases and J by 2 bases, with 18 bases between. CDR3 size: 16 residues. Germline CDR1 and CDR2: DFQATT and SNEGSKA (reference sequence). CDR3 sequence: CSANGAQGLPYNEQFF. CDR3 nucleotides: TGCAGTGCTAATGGGGCCCAGGGGCTGCCCTACAATGAGCAGTTCTTC.

This clonotype was counted a few times. The chain couples TRBV18 to TRBJ2-3; perhaps TRBD1 as D (6 bases). V was shortened by 0 bases and J by 0 bases, with 10 bases between the two germline ends. CDR1 is KGHSH, CDR2 LQKENI, per germline. The CDR3 length is 16 residues. The CDR3 DNA is TGTGCCAGCTCACCACCCACAGGGTGGAGCACAGATACGCAGTATTTT. Translating gives CASSPPTGWSTDTQYF. The complete variable domain, with remaining parts taken from reference TRBV18 and TRBJ2-3, reads NAGVMQNPRHLVRRRGQEARLRCSPMKGHSHVYWYRQLPEEGLKFMVYLQKENIIDESGMPKERFSAEFPKEGPSILRIQQVVRGDSAAYFCASSPPTGWSTDTQYFGPGTRLTVL.

CDR3 loop: CASSPPNRQETQYF. CDR3 in DNA: TGTGCCAGCAGTCCACCAAATAGGCAAGAGACCCAGTACTTC. The gene calls are TRBV28 and TRBJ2-5; D unresolved. The germline gives CDR1 MDHEN, CDR2 SYDVKM. The CDR3 loop spans 14 amino acids. Trimming shortened V by 5 bases and J by 2 bases, and 12 bases separated the two germline ends. Filled out from reference TRBV28 and TRBJ2-5, the complete variable domain reads DVKVTQSSRYLVKRTGEKVFLECVQDMDHENMFWYRQDPGLGLRLIYFSYDVKMKEKGDIPEGYSVSREKKERFSLILESASTNQTSMYLCASSPPNRQETQYFGPGTRLLVL.